This entry is about one T cell receptor beta chain. V lost 6 bases to trimming and J lost 2 bases; unmatched junction nucleotides: 12. Germline V lookup: CDR1 LGHDT, CDR2 YNNKEL (reference sequence). The CDR3 runs to 17 residues. Sequencing used immunoSEQ multiplex PCR; TCRdb keeps in-frame clones, though not all of them. The profile shows approximately 93,000 clones, less than 80% of them singletons. This record belongs to a study of blood T cell repertoires in COVID-19. Study background: COVID-19 samples from acute and convalescent phases originated in the United States, Italy and Spain. Sources were T cells, B-cell-depleted T cells, or PBMCs; the material itself was cDNA or gDNA.

This clonotype was sampled from a woman older than 75 with acute or convalescent COVID-19. The sample consisted of peripheral blood. The V and J genes are TRBV3-1 (or the pseudogene TRBV3-2) and TRBJ1-2; TRBD1 matches at 10 bases. The CDR3 region is CASRTSDRGPLNYGYTF. The CDR3 DNA reads TGTGCCAGCAGGACCAGTGACAGGGGGCCCTTAAACTATGGCTACACCTTC.